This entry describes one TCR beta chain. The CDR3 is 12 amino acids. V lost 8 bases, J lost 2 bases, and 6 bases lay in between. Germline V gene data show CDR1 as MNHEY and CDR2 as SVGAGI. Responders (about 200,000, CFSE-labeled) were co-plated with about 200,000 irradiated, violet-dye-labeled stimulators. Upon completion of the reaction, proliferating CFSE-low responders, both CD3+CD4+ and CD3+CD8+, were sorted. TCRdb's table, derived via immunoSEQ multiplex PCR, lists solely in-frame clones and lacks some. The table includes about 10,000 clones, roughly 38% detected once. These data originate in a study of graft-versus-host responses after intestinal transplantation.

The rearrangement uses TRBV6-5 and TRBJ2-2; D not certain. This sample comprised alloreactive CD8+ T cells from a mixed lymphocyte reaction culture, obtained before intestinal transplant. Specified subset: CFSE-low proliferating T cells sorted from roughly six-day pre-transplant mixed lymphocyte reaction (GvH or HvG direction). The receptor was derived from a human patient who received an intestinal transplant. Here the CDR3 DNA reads TGTGCCAGCGGGCCAAACACCGGGGAGCTGTTTTTT. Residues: CASGPNTGELFF.